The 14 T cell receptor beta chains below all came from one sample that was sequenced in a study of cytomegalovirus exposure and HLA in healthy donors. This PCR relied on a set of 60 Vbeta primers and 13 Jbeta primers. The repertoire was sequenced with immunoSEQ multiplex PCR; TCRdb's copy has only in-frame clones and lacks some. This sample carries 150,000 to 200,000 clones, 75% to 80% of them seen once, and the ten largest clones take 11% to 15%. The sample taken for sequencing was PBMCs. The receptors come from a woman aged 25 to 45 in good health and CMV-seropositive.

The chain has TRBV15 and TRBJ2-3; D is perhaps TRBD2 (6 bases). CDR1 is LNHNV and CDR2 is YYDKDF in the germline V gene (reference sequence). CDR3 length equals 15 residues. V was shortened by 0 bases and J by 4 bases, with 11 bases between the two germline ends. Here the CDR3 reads CATSRDRGSADTQYF. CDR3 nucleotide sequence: TGTGCCACCAGCAGAGATCGGGGGTCGGCAGATACGCAGTATTTT. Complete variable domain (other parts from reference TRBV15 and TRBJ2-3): DAMVIQNPRYQVTQFGKPVTLSCSQTLNHNVMYWYQQKSSQAPKLLFHYYDKDFNNEADTPDNFQSRRPNTSFCFLDIRSPGLGDTAMYLCATSRDRGSADTQYFGPGTRLTVL.

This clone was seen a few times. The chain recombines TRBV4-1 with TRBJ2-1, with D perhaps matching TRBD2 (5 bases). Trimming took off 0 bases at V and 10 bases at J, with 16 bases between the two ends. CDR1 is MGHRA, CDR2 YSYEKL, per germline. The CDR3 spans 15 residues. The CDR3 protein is CASSQEAVIASEQFF. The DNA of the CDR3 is TGCGCCAGCAGCCAAGAAGCGGTCATAGCCAGCGAGCAGTTCTTC.

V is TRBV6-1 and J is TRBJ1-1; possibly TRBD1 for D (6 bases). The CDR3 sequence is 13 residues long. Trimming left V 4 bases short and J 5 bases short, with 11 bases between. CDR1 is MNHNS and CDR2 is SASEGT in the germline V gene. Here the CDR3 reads CASSVVGGTEAFF. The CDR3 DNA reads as TGTGCCAGCAGTGTGGTAGGGGGTACTGAAGCTTTCTTT.

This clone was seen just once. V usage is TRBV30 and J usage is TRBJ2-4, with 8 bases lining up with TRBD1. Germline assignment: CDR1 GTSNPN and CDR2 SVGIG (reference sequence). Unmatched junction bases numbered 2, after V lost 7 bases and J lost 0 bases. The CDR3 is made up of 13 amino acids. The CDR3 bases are TGTGCCTTAGACAGGGGAGCCAAAAACATTCAGTACTTC. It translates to CALDRGAKNIQYF. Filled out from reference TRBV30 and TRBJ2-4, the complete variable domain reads SQTIHQWPATLVQPVGSPLSLECTVEGTSNPNLYWYRQAAGRGLQLLFYSVGIGQISSEVPQNLSASRPQDRQFILSSKKLLLSDSGFYLCALDRGAKNIQYFGAGTRLSVL.

The CDR3 region has the DNA TGTGCCTCACAGGGGGTAGCCTACAATGAGCAGTTCTTC. This encodes CASQGVAYNEQFF. V and J are TRBV30 and TRBJ2-1; TRBD1 agrees at 8 bases. From germline, CDR1 is GTSNPN and CDR2 SVGIG (reference sequence). After removal of 7 bases from V and 2 bases from J, the junction contained 4 bases not matched to a gene. The CDR3 runs 13 residues.

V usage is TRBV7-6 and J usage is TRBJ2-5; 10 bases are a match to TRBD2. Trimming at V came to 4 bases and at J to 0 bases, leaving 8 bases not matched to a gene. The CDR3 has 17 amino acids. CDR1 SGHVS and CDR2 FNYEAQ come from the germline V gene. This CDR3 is CASSSTLAGAYQETQYF. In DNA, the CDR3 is TGTGCCAGCAGCTCTACGCTAGCGGGGGCGTACCAAGAGACCCAGTACTTC.

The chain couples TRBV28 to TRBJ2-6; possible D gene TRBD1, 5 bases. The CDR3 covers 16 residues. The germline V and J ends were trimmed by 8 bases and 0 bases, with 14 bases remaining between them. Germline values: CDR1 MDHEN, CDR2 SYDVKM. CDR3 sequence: CASLPGHPSGANVLTF. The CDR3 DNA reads TGTGCCAGCCTACCCGGACACCCCTCTGGGGCCAACGTCCTGACTTTC.

This chain's CDR3 is CASSPRAEGYGYTF. CDR3 in DNA: TGTGCCAGCAGCCCCCGGGCCGAGGGCTATGGCTACACCTTC. The chain links TRBV11-2 to TRBJ1-2, with D hard to call. From germline, CDR1 is SGHAT and CDR2 FQNNGV. The CDR3 is 14 amino acids. V was trimmed by 5 bases and J by 4 bases, leaving 14 bases between them.

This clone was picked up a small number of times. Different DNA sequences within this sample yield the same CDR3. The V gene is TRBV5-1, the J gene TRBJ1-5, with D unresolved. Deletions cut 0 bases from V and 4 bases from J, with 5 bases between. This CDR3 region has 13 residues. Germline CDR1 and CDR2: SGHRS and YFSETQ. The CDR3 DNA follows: TGCGCCAGCAGCTTGGGGCAGAATCAGCCCCAGCATTTT. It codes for CASSLGQNQPQHF.

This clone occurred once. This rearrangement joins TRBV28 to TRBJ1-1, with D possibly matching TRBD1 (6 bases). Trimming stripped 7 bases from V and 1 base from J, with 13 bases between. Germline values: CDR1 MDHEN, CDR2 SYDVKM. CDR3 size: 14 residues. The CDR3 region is CASNKEQGNTEAFF. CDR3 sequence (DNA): TGTGCCAGCAATAAGGAACAGGGGAACACTGAAGCTTTCTTT.

The CDR3 reads CASSRGLLGNEQFF. The CDR3 DNA follows: TGCGCCAGCAGCCGGGGCCTTCTAGGGAATGAGCAGTTCTTC. The V and J genes are TRBV4-1 and TRBJ2-1, with a weak D call TRBD1 (5 bases). CDR1 and CDR2 from the germline V gene are MGHRA and YSYEKL. This CDR3 has 14 residues. V gave up 4 bases and J gave up 7 bases, with 14 bases separating them.

The CDR3 loop is CASSFTAGGGGTQYF. In DNA, the CDR3 is TGTGCCAGCAGTTTTACAGCGGGGGGGGGAGGAACGCAGTATTTT. This chain connects TRBV28 to TRBJ2-3; the match to TRBD2 covers 10 bases. The CDR3 is 15 residues long. Losses at the gene ends were 3 bases for V and 9 bases for J; bases not matched to a gene: 9. Germline CDR1 MDHEN, CDR2 SYDVKM.

The chain's CDR3 is CASSLSVANTGELFF. For the CDR3, the DNA is TGTGCCAGCAGCTTGTCGGTTGCGAACACCGGGGAGCTGTTTTTT. The chain carries TRBV11-3 and TRBJ2-2, with D hard to call. The length of the CDR3 is 15 residues. The V gene's germline CDR1 is SGHNT and CDR2 YENEEA. The V end lost 3 bases, the J end lost 0 bases, and 8 bases lay between the germline ends.

The CDR3 DNA reads as TGTGCCATCAGTGTAACAGGCTCGGACTCACCCCTCCACTTT. Its protein is CAISVTGSDSPLHF. This chain connects TRBV10-3 to TRBJ1-6; D might be TRBD1 (5 bases). V gave up 4 bases and J gave up 10 bases, with 14 bases separating them. This CDR3 contains 14 residues. Germline V CDR1 and CDR2: ENHRY, SYGVKD.